This TCR beta chain was retrieved from a study of cytotoxic CD8 clonotypes in ibrutinib-treated CLL. Study conclusions and caveats: The public clonotypes identified were infrequent and showed contraction or stability on treatment.

This table comes from immunoSEQ multiplex PCR, and its TCRdb copy is limited to in-frame clones, with some not included. The table has some 310,000 clones, roughly 85% seen once; the top ten hold 6.5% to 8%. V shed 2 bases and J 5 bases; nucleotides not matched to a gene: 5. This CDR3 comprises 13 residues. Germline CDR1 is GTSNPN and CDR2 is SVGIG (reference sequence). With regard to this clone: Its antigen remains unidentified.

The chain has TRBV30 and TRBJ1-2; 7 bases line up with TRBD1. Specimen: PBMCs, collected before ibrutinib treatment. The sequence was obtained from a human donor with chronic lymphocytic leukemia. CDR3 loop: CAWSSTGDYGYTF. As DNA, the CDR3 is TGTGCCTGGAGTTCAACAGGGGATTATGGCTACACCTTC.